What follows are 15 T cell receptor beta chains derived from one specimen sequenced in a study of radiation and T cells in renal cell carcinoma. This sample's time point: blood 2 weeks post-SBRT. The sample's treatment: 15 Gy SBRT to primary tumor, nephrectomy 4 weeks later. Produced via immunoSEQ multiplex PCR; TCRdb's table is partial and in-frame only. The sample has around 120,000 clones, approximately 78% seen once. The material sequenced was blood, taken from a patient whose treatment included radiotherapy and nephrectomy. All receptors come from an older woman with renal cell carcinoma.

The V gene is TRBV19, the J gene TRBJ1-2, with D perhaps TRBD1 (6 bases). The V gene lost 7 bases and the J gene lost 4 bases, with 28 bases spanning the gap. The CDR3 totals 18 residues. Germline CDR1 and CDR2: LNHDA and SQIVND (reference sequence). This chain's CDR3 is CASTRDATTGSGRYGYTF. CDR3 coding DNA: TGTGCCAGTACCAGGGACGCGACAACAGGGTCAGGGCGCTATGGCTACACCTTC.

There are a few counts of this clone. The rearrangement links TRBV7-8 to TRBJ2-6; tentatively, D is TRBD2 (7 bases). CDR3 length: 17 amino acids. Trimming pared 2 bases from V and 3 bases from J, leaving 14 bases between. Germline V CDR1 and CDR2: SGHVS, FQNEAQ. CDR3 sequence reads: CASSLIRGAGGANVLTF. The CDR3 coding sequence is TGTGCCAGCAGCTTAATTCGGGGGGCAGGTGGGGCCAACGTCCTGACTTTC. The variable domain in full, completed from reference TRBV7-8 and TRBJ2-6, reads GAGVSQSPRYKVAKRGQDVALRCDPISGHVSLFWYQQALGQGPEFLTYFQNEAQLDKSGLPSDRFFAERPEGSVSTLKIQRTQQEDSAVYLCASSLIRGAGGANVLTFGAGSRLTVL.

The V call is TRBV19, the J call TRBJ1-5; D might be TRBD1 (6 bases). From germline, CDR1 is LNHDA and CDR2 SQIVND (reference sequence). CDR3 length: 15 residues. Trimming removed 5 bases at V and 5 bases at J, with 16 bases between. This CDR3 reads CASSLQGVAHQPQHF. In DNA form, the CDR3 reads TGTGCCAGTAGTCTACAGGGAGTCGCCCATCAGCCCCAGCATTTT.

CDR3: CASRTGGAYGYTF. CDR3 nucleotides: TGTGCCAGCAGGACAGGGGGGGCCTATGGCTACACCTTC. The chain links TRBV6-5 to TRBJ1-2; 9 nucleotides agree with TRBD1. The V gene's germline CDR1 is MNHEY and CDR2 SVGAGI. V lost 6 bases, J lost 4 bases, and 3 bases stayed unmatched. The CDR3 is 13 amino acids.

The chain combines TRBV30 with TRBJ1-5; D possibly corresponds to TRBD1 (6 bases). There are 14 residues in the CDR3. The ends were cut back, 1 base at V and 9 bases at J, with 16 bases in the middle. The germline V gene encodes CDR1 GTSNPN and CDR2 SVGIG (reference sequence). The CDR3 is CAWSAGQNLVPQHF. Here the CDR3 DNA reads TGTGCCTGGAGTGCCGGACAGAATCTGGTGCCCCAGCATTTT. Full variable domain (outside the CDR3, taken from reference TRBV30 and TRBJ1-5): SQTIHQWPATLVQPVGSPLSLECTVEGTSNPNLYWYRQAAGRGLQLLFYSVGIGQISSEVPQNLSASRPQDRQFILSSKKLLLSDSGFYLCAWSAGQNLVPQHFGDGTRLSIL.

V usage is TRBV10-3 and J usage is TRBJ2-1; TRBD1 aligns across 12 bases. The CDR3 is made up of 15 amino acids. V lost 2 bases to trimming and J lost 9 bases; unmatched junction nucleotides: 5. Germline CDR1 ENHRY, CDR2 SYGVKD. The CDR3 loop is CAISEKGQGAFEQFF. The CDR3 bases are TGTGCCATCAGTGAGAAGGGACAGGGGGCCTTTGAGCAGTTCTTC.

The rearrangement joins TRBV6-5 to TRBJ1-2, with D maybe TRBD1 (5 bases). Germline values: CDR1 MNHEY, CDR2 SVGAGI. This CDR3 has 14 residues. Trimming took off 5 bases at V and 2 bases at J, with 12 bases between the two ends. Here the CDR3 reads CASSEPGSNYGYTF. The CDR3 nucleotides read TGTGCCAGCAGTGAACCAGGGTCGAACTATGGCTACACCTTC.

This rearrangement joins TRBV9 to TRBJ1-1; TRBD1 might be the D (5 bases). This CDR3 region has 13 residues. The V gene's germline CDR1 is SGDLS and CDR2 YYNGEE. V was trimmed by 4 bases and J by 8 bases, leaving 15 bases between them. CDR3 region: CASSPQGVGEAFF. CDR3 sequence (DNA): TGTGCCAGCAGCCCTCAAGGGGTAGGAGAAGCTTTCTTT.

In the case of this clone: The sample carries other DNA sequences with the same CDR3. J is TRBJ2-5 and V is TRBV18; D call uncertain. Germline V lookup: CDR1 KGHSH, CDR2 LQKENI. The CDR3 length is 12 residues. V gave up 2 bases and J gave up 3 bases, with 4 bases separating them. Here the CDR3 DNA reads TGTGCCAGCTCACCAGGGGAAGAGACCCAGTACTTC. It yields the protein CASSPGEETQYF.

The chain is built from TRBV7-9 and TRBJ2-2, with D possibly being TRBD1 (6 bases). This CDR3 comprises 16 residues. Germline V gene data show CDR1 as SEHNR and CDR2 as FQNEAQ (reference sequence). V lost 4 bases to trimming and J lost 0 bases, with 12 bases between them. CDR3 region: CASSYSGTPNTGELFF. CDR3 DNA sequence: TGTGCCAGCAGCTATTCCGGGACACCGAACACCGGGGAGCTGTTTTTT.

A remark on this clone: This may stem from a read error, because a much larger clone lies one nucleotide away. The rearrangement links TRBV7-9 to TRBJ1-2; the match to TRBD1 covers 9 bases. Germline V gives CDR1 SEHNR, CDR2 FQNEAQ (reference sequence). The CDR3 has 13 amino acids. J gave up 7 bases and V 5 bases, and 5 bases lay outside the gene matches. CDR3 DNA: TGTGCCAGCAGCGCGGGACAGGGCTGTGGCTACACCTTC. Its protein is CASSAGQGCGYTF.

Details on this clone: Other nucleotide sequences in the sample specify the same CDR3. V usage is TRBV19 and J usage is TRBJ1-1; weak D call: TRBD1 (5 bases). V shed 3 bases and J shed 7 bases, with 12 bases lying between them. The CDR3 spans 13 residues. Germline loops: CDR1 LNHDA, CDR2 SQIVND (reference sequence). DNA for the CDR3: TGTGCCAGTAGTATCCGGGGCTCGCTTGAAGCTTTCTTT. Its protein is CASSIRGSLEAFF.

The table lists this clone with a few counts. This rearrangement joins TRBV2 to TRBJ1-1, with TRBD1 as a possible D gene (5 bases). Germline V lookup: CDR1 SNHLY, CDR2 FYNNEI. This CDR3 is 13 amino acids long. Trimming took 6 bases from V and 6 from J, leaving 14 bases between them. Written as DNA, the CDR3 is TGTGCCAGCAGACTCGGGGGTATGGCTGAAGCTTTCTTT. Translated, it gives CASRLGGMAEAFF.

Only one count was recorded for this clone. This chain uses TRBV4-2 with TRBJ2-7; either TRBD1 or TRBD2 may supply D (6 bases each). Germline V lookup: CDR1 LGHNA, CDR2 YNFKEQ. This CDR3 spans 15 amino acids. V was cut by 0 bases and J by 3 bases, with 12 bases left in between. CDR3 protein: CASSQEAGGYYEQYF. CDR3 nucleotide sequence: TGTGCCAGCAGCCAAGAGGCCGGGGGCTACTACGAGCAGTACTTC.

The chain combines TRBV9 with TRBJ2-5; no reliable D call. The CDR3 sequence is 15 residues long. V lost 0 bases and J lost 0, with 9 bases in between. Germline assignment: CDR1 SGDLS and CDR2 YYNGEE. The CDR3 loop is CASSVDIHDQETQYF. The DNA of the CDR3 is TGTGCCAGCAGCGTAGACATCCATGACCAAGAGACCCAGTACTTC.